Listed here is a single T cell receptor beta chain. Antigen: not known. The CDR3 is 17 amino acids. Germline V gene data show CDR1 as SGHRS and CDR2 as YFSETQ. V was pared by 0 bases and J by 2 bases, with 16 bases between. The data are from a study of shared clonotypes between healthy human individuals. Study-level background: A donor's plate count was three for CD4 naive and three for CD4 memory; CD8 naive had two and CD8 memory one. Study-wide results and limits: In having few donors, the study represented limited genetic and exposure-history diversity. Estimated clonotype richness was generally higher in naive than memory subsets.

Sequenced by immunoSEQ multiplex PCR; TCRdb stores in-frame clones only, minus some. This table has over a million clones, 98% to 99% appearing once. This chain links TRBV5-1 with TRBJ2-3; D not certain. The TCR was taken from a man aged 30 to 45 in good health. The sequenced sample was naive CD4+ T cells sorted from blood. As to subset: CD45RA+ positively selected. In nucleotides, the CDR3 is TGCGCCAGCAGCTTGGATCGTCGGGCCTCGCTCACAGATACGCAGTATTTT. It is translated as CASSLDRRASLTDTQYF.